This entry lists 20 T cell receptor beta chains sequenced from one sample in a study of blood T cell repertoires in COVID-19. Measured with immunoSEQ multiplex PCR; TCRdb has only the in-frame clones, and not every one. Of approximately 210,000 clones listed, under 95% are singletons. The specimen sequenced was peripheral blood. These receptors all stem from a young man with acute or convalescent COVID-19.

This rearrangement joins TRBV6-5 to TRBJ1-1; TRBD1 matches 9 bases. The CDR3 totals 14 residues. The V gene's germline CDR1 is MNHEY and CDR2 SVGAGI. Trimming at V came to 7 bases and at J to 6 bases, leaving 9 bases not matched to a gene. The CDR3 reads CASKNLGQGAEAFF. The CDR3 DNA sequence: TGTGCCAGCAAGAATTTGGGACAGGGCGCTGAAGCTTTCTTT.

The V gene is TRBV19, the J gene TRBJ2-1; 9 positions match TRBD2. The CDR3 consists of 15 residues. Germline loops: CDR1 LNHDA, CDR2 SQIVND (reference sequence). The V and J ends lost 6 bases and 5 bases, in that order; junction bases with no gene match: 8. CDR3 residues: CASRISGSSHNEQFF. CDR3 nucleotides: TGTGCCAGTAGGATTAGCGGGAGTTCACACAATGAGCAGTTCTTC.

In regard to this clone: The junction differs from germline at one of its ends, possibly a read error. V usage is TRBV3-1 (or the pseudogene TRBV3-2) and J usage is TRBJ2-7; D may be TRBD2 (6 bases). The CDR3 contains 14 residues. Germline V gives CDR1 LGHDT, CDR2 YNNKEL (reference sequence). The CDR3 loop reads CASSPGGLSSEQYF. Here the CDR3 DNA reads TGTGCCAGCAGCCCAGGAGGACTATCCTCCGAGCAGTACTTC.

This clone was observed a few times. The genes are TRBV2 and TRBJ1-2; the D gene is possibly TRBD1 (5 bases). V was cut by 4 bases and J by 6 bases, with 12 bases left in between. Germline CDR1 reads SNHLY; CDR2 reads FYNNEI. There are 13 residues in the CDR3. The CDR3 here is CASSARQIDGYTF. The CDR3 nucleotides are TGTGCCAGCAGTGCGCGACAGATCGATGGCTACACCTTC.

The chain employs TRBV19 and TRBJ2-5; D is possibly TRBD2 (7 bases). Trimming removed 9 bases at V and 5 bases at J, with 19 bases between. The germline CDR1 and CDR2 sequences are LNHDA and SQIVND (reference sequence). The CDR3 is made up of 14 amino acids. The DNA for the CDR3 is TGTGCCAGCCAAGTACGGGGGGCAGGGGAGACCCAGTACTTC. Amino acids: CASQVRGAGETQYF.

The chain couples TRBV5-6 to TRBJ1-5; D is possibly TRBD1 (5 bases). This CDR3 is built from 16 residues. The V and J ends lost 0 bases and 7 bases respectively, with 17 bases between them. Germline-derived CDR1 and CDR2 are SGHDT and YYEEEE. CDR3 coding DNA: TGTGCCAGCAGCTTGGCCGGACGGGGGAGCTGGCAGCCCCAGCATTTT. It encodes CASSLAGRGSWQPQHF.

This clone appeared a single time. This chain connects TRBV3-1 (or the pseudogene TRBV3-2) to TRBJ1-4; TRBD1 might be the D (5 bases). Germline CDR1 reads LGHDT; CDR2 reads YNNKEL (reference sequence). The CDR3 contains 14 residues. Trimming cost V 2 bases and J 6 bases, with 10 bases left between them. This CDR3 is CASSQRWGDEKLFF. In nucleotides, the CDR3 is TGTGCCAGCAGCCAACGGTGGGGGGATGAAAAACTGTTTTTT.

The sample holds one count of this clone. The CDR3 DNA sequence: TGTGCCAGCGACGTAACGCGGGGGGAGGGAGATACGCAGTATTTT. Its translation is CASDVTRGEGDTQYF. The chain carries TRBV28 and TRBJ2-3; the match to TRBD2 covers 8 bases. The CDR3 totals 15 residues. Germline values: CDR1 MDHEN, CDR2 SYDVKM. V shed 8 bases, J shed 5 bases, and the junction held 12 bases outside the gene matches.

The CDR3 loop reads CASSQGTSGVTDTQYF. The DNA of the CDR3 is TGTGCCAGCAGCCAAGGTACTAGCGGGGTCACAGATACGCAGTATTTT. The rearrangement uses TRBV4-2 and TRBJ2-3; 10 bases fit TRBD2. The trim removed 1 base at V and 2 bases at J, leaving 3 bases unmatched. Germline V gene sequence: CDR1 LGHNA, CDR2 YNFKEQ. The CDR3 has 16 residues.

Here the CDR3 reads CASKPGGQSYEQYF. CDR3 sequence (DNA): TGTGCCAGCAAGCCGGGGGGGCAGTCCTACGAGCAGTACTTC. The rearrangement links TRBV27 to TRBJ2-7; 8 nucleotides line up with TRBD2. The CDR3 runs to 14 residues. Trimming removed 7 bases from V and 1 base from J; junction bases left unmatched: 6. CDR1 and CDR2 from the germline V gene are MNHEY and SMNVEV (reference sequence).

The chain employs TRBV2 and TRBJ2-5; TRBD1 agrees at 10 bases. J gave up 7 bases and V 6 bases, and 8 bases lay outside the gene matches. Per germline, CDR1 SNHLY and CDR2 FYNNEI. This CDR3 region has 14 residues. The CDR3, as DNA: TGTGCCAGCAGAACCGGGACAGGGGAAGGGACCCAGTACTTC. It translates to CASRTGTGEGTQYF. The full variable domain, completed using reference TRBV2 and TRBJ2-5, is EPEVTQTPSHQVTQMGQEVILRCVPISNHLYFYWYRQILGQKVEFLVSFYNNEISEKSEIFDDQFSVERPDGSNFTLKIRSTKLEDSAMYFCASRTGTGEGTQYFGPGTRLLVL.

V and J are TRBV9 and TRBJ2-7; a possible D gene is TRBD2 (5 bases). The V and J ends lost 0 bases and 2 bases respectively, with 9 bases between them. CDR3 length: 14 residues. Germline assignment: CDR1 SGDLS and CDR2 YYNGEE. DNA for the CDR3: TGTGCCAGCAGCGTAGGCGGGTCTACCTACGAGCAGTACTTC. Translated, it gives CASSVGGSTYEQYF.

This chain uses TRBV5-4 with TRBJ2-2; D perhaps matches TRBD2 (6 bases). V lost 4 bases, J lost 3 bases, and 19 bases lay in between. This CDR3 has 17 residues. Germline CDR1 and CDR2: SGHNT and YYREEE (reference sequence). CDR3 in amino acids: CASSEVGRRGDTGELFF. The DNA of the CDR3 is TGTGCCAGCAGCGAAGTAGGACGGCGGGGAGACACCGGGGAGCTGTTTTTT.

This clone has a handful of counts. The CDR3 nucleotides read TGTGCCAGCAGTCCGGACAGGGGGCCGGCTAATGAAAAACTGTTTTTT. This encodes CASSPDRGPANEKLFF. The V gene is TRBV28, the J gene TRBJ1-4, with TRBD1 identical over 11 bases. J gave up 3 bases and V 5 bases, and 5 bases lay outside the gene matches. Looked up from germline, CDR1 is MDHEN and CDR2 is SYDVKM. There are 16 residues in the CDR3.

The chain couples TRBV5-6 to TRBJ2-1; 7 nucleotides agree with TRBD1. The germline CDR1 and CDR2 sequences are SGHDT and YYEEEE. This CDR3 region has 19 residues. Trimming cost V 4 bases and J 9 bases; bases outside gene matches: 25. The DNA of the CDR3 is TGTGCCAGCAGCCACAGACCTAAACAGGGGATTATCCAAGGCAGTGAGCAGTTCTTC. Translating it yields CASSHRPKQGIIQGSEQFF.

The CDR3 spells CASSIGTSGAADTQYF. CDR3 bases: TGCGCCAGCAGCATCGGGACTAGCGGGGCAGCAGATACGCAGTATTTT. This rearrangement joins TRBV5-1 to TRBJ2-3, with 13 bases identical to TRBD2. This CDR3 has 16 residues. The ends lost 4 bases at V and 4 bases at J; junction bases unmatched: 6. Looked up from germline, CDR1 is SGHRS and CDR2 is YFSETQ.

V usage is TRBV20-1 and J usage is TRBJ2-5, with no clear D. The CDR3 is 11 amino acids. Trimming left V 2 bases short and J 2 bases short, with 3 bases between. Germline-derived CDR1 and CDR2 are DFQATT and SNEGSKA (reference sequence). The CDR3 here is CSARTQETQYF. Here the CDR3 DNA reads TGCAGTGCTAGAACTCAAGAGACCCAGTACTTC.

V gene TRBV5-4 combines with J gene TRBJ2-3; 8 bases are a match to TRBD2. CDR3 size: 16 residues. Germline V gene sequence: CDR1 SGHNT, CDR2 YYREEE (reference sequence). The V gene end was trimmed by 3 bases and the J gene end by 1 base; junction bases not matched to a gene: 7. In DNA, the CDR3 is TGTGCCAGCAGCTCTTTAGCGGGGCGAGGCACAGATACGCAGTATTTT. Its protein is CASSSLAGRGTDTQYF.

The gene calls are TRBV5-5 and TRBJ1-6; 9 nucleotides line up with TRBD1. The V and J ends lost 4 bases and 3 bases, in that order; junction bases with no gene match: 5. The CDR3 covers 16 residues. The germline V gene has CDR1 SGHKS and CDR2 YYEKEE (reference sequence). The CDR3 DNA follows: TGTGCCAGCAGCCTAGGGGGACAGGGCTATAATTCACCCCTCCACTTT. Translation: CASSLGGQGYNSPLHF.

The gene calls are TRBV7-2 and TRBJ2-7; D is possibly TRBD1 (6 bases). Between the trimmed V and J ends, which lost 7 bases and 7 bases, there was a span of 20 bases. Germline V gene lookup returns CDR1 SGHTA and CDR2 FQGNSA. The length of the CDR3 is 14 residues. In DNA form, the CDR3 reads TGTGCCAGCAACTCGCGGACAGCCGGTGGGGAGCAGTACTTC. Its translation is CASNSRTAGGEQYF.